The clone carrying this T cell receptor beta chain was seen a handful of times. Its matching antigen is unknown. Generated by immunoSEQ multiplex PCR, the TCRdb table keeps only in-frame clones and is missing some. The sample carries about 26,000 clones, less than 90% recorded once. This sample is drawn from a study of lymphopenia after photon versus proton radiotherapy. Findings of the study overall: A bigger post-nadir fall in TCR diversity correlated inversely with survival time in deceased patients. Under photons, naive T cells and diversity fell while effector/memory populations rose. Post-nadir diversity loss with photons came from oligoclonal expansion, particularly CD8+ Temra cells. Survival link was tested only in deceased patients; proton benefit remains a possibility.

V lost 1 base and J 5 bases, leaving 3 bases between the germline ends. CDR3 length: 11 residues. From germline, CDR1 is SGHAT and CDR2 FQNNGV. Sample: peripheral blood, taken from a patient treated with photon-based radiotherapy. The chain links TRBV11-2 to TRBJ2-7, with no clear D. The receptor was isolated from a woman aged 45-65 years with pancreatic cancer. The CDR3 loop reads CASSLVDEQYF. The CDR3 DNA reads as TGTGCCAGCAGCTTAGTGGACGAGCAGTACTTC.